The 6 T cell receptor beta chains in this list originate from one sample, sequenced in a study of OX40 agonist ivuxolimab in advanced cancers. Using immunoSEQ multiplex PCR, the repertoire was profiled, and TCRdb retains in-frame clones only, with some absent. The data hold 55,000 to 90,000 clones, with almost 90% observed a single time. The source material was CD4+ or CD8+ T cells sorted from blood, sampled in a trial of the OX40 agonist ivuxolimab. All receptors derive from an adult with an advanced solid tumor such as melanoma, head and neck, liver or kidney cancer.

V gene TRBV7-6 combines with J gene TRBJ2-7, with a possible D match to TRBD2 (5 bases). CDR3 length equals 14 residues. V lost 1 base, J lost 7 bases, and 14 bases lay in between. Per the germline V gene, CDR1 is SGHVS and CDR2 is FNYEAQ. CDR3 coding DNA: TGTGCCAGCAGCTTAGGACTTTCGACGGGAGAGCAGTACTTC. Translation gives CASSLGLSTGEQYF.

The chain uses TRBV7-8 and TRBJ1-4, with 9 bases aligning to TRBD1. The germline V gene encodes CDR1 SGHVS and CDR2 FQNEAQ. This CDR3 is built from 16 residues. After removal of 5 bases from V and 7 bases from J, the junction contained 11 bases not matched to a gene. In DNA, the CDR3 is TGTGCCAGCAGCCCTCACCTTTGGGGACAGGGTGAAAAACTGTTTTTT. It translates to CASSPHLWGQGEKLFF.

This clone appeared once. The chain joins TRBV4-3 to TRBJ2-6, with a tentative D call TRBD1 (6 bases). Germline values: CDR1 LGHNA, CDR2 YSLEER. The CDR3 has 14 residues. Trimming pared 2 bases from V and 6 bases from J, leaving 8 bases between. The CDR3 here is CASSQTGTANVLTF. The CDR3, as DNA: TGCGCCAGCAGCCAAACAGGGACGGCCAACGTCCTGACTTTC.

Only one count was recorded for this clone. V and J are TRBV18 and TRBJ1-1; D is unresolved. V was clipped by 4 bases and J by 2 bases, with 8 bases between them. Germline values: CDR1 KGHSH, CDR2 LQKENI. There are 13 residues in the CDR3. CDR3 residues: CASSQGPNTEAFF. CDR3 DNA sequence: TGTGCCAGCTCACAGGGTCCAAACACTGAAGCTTTCTTT.

The gene calls are TRBV5-1 and TRBJ2-7, with D tentatively TRBD2 (5 bases). The CDR3 extends over 15 amino acids. Trimming stripped 2 bases from V and 3 bases from J, with 15 bases between. CDR1 is SGHRS, CDR2 YFSETQ, per germline. CDR3 in amino acids: CASSFDGTGYYEQYF. The CDR3, as DNA: TGCGCCAGCAGCTTCGACGGCACGGGATACTACGAGCAGTACTTC.

The chain's CDR3 is CSVEVGLAGTDTQYF. The CDR3 region has the DNA TGCAGCGTTGAAGTGGGACTAGCGGGCACAGATACGCAGTATTTT. The chain joins TRBV29-1 to TRBJ2-3; TRBD2 matches 11 bases. CDR1 SQVTM and CDR2 ANQGSEA come from the germline V gene. There are 15 residues in the CDR3. With 1 base clipped from V and 1 base from J, the junction kept 1 base outside the gene matches.